This T cell receptor (beta chain) is from a study of cytomegalovirus exposure and HLA in healthy donors. Study-wide findings and caveats: Most TCR sequences were uncommon, yet certain public TCRs appeared in many donors.

In germline, CDR1 is MNHEY, CDR2 SMNVEV (reference sequence). CDR3 length: 15 residues. The V end was cut by 5 bases, the J end by 5 bases, with 19 bases between. Regarding this clone: Its specificity is unknown.

The assay was immunoSEQ multiplex PCR, and TCRdb's table has in-frame clones only and misses some. The repertoire includes about 330,000 clones, roughly nine tenths of them detected once, and over 1% sits in the top ten. The J gene is TRBJ2-7, the V gene TRBV27, with D hard to call. The source of this sequence is a woman in her twenties or thirties in good health and CMV-seropositive. The sample taken for sequencing was PBMCs. In nucleotides, the CDR3 is TGTGCCAGCAGTCCCCCCGGTGGTTTGGGCCACGAGCAGTACTTC. It yields the protein CASSPPGGLGHEQYF.